This TCR beta chain was sequenced in a study of T cell responses to AZD1222 COVID-19 vaccine. Germline V CDR1 and CDR2: MDHEN, SYDVKM. V lost 5 bases to trimming and J lost 4 bases, with 12 bases between them. This CDR3 spans 14 amino acids. Measured with immunoSEQ multiplex PCR; TCRdb has only the in-frame clones, and not every one. The sample lists about 90,000 clones; 80% to 90% were seen once. The study, taken as a whole, reports: Females made up more of the donors, who were largely white British, and clonal diversity may have come out too low. Recipients of AZD1222 seropositive at baseline numbered only 5 to 7.

This clone appeared once. Its antigen is unidentified. This chain joins TRBV28 and TRBJ1-3; D is ambiguous. The clonotype originates from an adult in good health. Sequenced here: peripheral blood, sampled on day 0 of AZD1222 vaccination. The CDR3 bases are TGTGCCAGCAGTCTCCCCAGTTCAGGAAACACCATATATTTT. Protein product: CASSLPSSGNTIYF.